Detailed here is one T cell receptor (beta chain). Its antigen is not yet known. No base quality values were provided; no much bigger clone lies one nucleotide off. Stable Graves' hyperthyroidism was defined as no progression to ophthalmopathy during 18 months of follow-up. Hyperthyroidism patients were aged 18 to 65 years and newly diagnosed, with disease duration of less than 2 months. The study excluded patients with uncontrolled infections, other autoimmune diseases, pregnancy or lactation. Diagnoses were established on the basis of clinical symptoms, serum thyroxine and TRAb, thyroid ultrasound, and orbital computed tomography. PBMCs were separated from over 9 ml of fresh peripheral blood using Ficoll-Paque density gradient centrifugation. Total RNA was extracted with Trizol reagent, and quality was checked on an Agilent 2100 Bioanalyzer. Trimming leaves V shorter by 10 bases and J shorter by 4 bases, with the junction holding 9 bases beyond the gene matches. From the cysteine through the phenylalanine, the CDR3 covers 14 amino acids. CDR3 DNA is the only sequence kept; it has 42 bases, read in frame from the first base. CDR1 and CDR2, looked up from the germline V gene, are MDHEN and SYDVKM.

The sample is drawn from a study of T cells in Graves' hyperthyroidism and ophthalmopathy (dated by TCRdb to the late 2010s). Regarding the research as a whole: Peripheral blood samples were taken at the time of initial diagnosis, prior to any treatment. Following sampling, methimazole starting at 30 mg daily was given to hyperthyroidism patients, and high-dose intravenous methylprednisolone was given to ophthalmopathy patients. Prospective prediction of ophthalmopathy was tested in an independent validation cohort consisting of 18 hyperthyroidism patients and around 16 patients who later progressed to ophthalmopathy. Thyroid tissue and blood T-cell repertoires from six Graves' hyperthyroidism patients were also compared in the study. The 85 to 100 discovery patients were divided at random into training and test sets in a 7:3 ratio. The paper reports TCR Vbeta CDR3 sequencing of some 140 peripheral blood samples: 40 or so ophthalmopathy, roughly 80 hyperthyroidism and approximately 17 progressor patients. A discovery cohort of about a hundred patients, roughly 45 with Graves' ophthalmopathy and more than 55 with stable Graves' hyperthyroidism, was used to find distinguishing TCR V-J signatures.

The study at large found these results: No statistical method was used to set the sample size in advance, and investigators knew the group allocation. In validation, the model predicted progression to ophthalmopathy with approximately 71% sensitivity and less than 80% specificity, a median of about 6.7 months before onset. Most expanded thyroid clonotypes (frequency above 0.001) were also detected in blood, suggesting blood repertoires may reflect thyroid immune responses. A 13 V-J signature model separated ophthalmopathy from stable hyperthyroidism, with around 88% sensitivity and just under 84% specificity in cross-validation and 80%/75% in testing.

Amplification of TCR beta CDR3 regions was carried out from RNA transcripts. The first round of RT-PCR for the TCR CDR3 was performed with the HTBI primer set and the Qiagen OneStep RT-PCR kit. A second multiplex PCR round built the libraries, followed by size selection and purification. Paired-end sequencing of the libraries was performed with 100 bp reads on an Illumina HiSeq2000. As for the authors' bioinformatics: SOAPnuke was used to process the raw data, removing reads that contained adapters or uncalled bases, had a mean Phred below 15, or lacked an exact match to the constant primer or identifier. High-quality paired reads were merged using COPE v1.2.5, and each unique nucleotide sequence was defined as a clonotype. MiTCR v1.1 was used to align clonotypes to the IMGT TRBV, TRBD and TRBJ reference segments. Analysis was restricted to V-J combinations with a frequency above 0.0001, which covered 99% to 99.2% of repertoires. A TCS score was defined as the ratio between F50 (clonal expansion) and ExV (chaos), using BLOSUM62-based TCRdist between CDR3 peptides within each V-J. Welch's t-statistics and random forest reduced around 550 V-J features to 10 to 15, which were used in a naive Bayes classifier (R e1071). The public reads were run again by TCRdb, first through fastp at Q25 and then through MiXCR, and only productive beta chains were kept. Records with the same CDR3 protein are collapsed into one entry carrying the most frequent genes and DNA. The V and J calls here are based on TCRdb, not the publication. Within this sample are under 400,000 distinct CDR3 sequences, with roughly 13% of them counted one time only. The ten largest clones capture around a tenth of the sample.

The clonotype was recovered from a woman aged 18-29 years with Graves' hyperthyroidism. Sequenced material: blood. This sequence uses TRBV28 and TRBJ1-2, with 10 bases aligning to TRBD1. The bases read TGTGCCACCCCGTCCGGGACAGGGGCCTATGGCTACACCTTC. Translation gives CATPSGTGAYGYTF.